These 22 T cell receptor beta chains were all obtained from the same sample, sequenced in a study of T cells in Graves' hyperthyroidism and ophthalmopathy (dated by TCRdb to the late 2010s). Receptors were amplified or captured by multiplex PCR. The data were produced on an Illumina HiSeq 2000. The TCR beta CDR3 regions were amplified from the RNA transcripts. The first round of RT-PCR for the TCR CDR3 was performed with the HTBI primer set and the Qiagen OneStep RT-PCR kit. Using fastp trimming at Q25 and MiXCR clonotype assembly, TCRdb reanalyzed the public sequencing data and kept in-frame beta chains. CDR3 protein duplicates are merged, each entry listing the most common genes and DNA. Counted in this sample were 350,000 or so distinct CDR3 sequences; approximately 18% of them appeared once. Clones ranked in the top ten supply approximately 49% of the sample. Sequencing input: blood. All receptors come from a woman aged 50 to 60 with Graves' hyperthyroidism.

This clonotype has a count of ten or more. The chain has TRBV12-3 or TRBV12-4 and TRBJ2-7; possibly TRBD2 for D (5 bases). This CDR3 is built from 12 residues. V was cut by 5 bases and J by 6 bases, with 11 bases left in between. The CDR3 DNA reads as TGTGCCAGCAGTGCACTAGTTTCCGAGCAGTACTTC. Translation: CASSALVSEQYF.

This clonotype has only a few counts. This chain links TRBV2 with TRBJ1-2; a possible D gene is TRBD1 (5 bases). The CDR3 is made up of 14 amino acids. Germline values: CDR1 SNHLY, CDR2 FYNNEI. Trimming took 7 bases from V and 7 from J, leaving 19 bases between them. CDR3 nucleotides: TGTGCCAGCACGGGGTCGACAGAGTCTCCTGGCTACACCTTC. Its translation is CASTGSTESPGYTF.

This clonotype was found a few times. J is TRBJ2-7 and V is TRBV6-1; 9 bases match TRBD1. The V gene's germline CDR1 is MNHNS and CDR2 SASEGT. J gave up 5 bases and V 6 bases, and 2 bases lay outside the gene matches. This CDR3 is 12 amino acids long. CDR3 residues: CASRGTGNEQYV. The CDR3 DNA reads TGTGCCAGCAGAGGGACAGGGAACGAGCAGTACGTC.

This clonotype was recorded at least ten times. Here the CDR3 reads CAWSVPLRQGREKLFF. In DNA, the CDR3 is TGTGCCTGGAGTGTACCCCTAAGACAGGGTCGTGAAAAACTGTTTTTT. This chain joins TRBV30 and TRBJ1-4, with 7 bases that match TRBD1. Per the germline V gene, CDR1 is GTSNPN and CDR2 is SVGIG (reference sequence). V lost 0 bases, J lost 7 bases, and 11 bases stayed unmatched. The CDR3 runs 16 residues.

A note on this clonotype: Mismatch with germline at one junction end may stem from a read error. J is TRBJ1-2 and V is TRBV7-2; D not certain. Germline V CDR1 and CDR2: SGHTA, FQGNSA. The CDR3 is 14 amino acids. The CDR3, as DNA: TGTGCCAGCACCTTGGGTCCAGCTAACCATGGCTACACCTTC. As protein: CASTLGPANHGYTF.

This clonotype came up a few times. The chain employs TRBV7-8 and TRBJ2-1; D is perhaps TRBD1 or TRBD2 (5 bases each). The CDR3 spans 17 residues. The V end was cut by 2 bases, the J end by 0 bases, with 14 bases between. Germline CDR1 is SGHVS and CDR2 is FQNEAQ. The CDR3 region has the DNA TGTGCCAGCAGCTTACGGGACGCCCTGAGCTCCTACAATGAGCAGTTCTTC. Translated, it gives CASSLRDALSSYNEQFF.

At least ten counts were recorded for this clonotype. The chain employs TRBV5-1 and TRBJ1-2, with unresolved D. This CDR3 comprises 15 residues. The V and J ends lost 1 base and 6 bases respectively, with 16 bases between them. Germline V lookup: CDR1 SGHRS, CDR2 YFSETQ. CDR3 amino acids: CASSLTHVPEHGYTF. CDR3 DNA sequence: TGCGCCAGCAGCTTGACACATGTACCTGAGCATGGCTACACCTTC.

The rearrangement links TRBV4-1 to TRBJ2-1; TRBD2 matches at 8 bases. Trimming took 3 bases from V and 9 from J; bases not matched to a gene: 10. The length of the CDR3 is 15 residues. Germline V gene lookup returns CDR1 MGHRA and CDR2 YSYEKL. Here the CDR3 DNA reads TGCGCCAGCAGCCATGAGACCGGGGGGGGTCGTGAGCAGTTCTTC. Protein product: CASSHETGGGREQFF.

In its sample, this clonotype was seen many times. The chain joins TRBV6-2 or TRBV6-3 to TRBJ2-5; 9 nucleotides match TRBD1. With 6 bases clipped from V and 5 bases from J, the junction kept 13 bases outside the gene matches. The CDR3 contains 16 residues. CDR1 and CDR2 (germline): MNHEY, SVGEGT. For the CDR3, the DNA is TGTGCCAGCAGCGTTACCGGGACAGGGAATGGGGAGACCCAGTACTTC. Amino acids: CASSVTGTGNGETQYF.

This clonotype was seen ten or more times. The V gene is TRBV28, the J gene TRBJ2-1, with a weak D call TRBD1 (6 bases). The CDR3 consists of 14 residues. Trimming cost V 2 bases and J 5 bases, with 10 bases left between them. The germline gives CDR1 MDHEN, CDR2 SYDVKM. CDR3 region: CASSLTGSHNEQFF. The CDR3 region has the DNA TGTGCCAGCAGTTTAACAGGGTCCCACAATGAGCAGTTCTTC.

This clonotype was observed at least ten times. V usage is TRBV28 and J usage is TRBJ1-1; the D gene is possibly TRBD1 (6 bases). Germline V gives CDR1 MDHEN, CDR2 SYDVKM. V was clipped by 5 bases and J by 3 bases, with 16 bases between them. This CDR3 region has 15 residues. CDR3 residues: CASSPITGIDTEAFF. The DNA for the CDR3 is TGTGCCAGCAGTCCCATAACAGGGATCGACACTGAAGCTTTCTTT.

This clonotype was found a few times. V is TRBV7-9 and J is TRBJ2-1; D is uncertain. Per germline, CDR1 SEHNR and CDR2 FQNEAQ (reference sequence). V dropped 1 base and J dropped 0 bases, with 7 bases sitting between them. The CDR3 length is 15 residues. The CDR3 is CASSLDQLSYNEQFF. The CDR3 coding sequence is TGTGCCAGCAGCTTAGACCAGCTCTCCTACAATGAGCAGTTCTTC.

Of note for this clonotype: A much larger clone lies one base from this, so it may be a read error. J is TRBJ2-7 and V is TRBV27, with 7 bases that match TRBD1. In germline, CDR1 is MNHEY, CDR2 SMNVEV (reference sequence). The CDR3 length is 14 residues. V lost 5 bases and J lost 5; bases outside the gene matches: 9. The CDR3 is CASSTGKGADEQYF. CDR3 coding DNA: TGTGCCAGCAGTACGGGGAAGGGGGCCGACGAGCAGTACTTC.

CDR3 sequence: CASRLQGAGHEQYF. The DNA of the CDR3 is TGCGCCAGCCGATTACAGGGGGCGGGGCACGAGCAGTACTTC. The chain couples TRBV5-1 to TRBJ2-7; 9 bases map to TRBD1. The CDR3 sequence is 14 residues long. Germline loops: CDR1 SGHRS, CDR2 YFSETQ. The V and J ends lost 7 bases and 5 bases, in that order; junction bases with no gene match: 10.

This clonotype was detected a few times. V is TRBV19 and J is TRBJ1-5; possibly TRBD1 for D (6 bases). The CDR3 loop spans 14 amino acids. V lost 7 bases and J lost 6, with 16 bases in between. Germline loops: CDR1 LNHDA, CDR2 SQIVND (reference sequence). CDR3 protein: CASTTMGAGQPQHF. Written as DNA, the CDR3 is TGTGCCAGTACTACAATGGGGGCTGGTCAGCCCCAGCATTTT.

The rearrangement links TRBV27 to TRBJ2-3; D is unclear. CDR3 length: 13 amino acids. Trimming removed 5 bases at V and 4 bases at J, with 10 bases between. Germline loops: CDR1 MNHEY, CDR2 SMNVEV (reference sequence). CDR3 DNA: TGTGCCAGCAGTGCCCTCCCCGCAGATACGCAGTATTTT. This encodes CASSALPADTQYF.

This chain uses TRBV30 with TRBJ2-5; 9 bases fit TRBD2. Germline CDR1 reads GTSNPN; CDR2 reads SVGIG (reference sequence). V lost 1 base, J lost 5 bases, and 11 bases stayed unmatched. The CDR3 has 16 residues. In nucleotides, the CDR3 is TGTGCCTGGAGTGCTGCCGCAGGCGGGGGGGTCGAGACCCAGTACTTC. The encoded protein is CAWSAAAGGGVETQYF.

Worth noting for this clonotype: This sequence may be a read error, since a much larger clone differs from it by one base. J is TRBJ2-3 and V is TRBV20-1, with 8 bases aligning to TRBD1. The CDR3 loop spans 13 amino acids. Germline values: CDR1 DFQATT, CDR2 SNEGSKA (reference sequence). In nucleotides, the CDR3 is TGCAGTGCCCGACAGGGGATGTCAGATACGCGGTATTTT. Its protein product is CSARQGMSDTRYF.

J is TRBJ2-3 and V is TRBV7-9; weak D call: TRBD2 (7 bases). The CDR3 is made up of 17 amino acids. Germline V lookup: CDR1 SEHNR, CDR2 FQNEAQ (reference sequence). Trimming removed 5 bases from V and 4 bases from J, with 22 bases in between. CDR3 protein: CASSPPGGQKGADTQYF. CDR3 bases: TGTGCCAGCAGCCCCCCGGGAGGACAGAAGGGAGCAGATACGCAGTATTTT.

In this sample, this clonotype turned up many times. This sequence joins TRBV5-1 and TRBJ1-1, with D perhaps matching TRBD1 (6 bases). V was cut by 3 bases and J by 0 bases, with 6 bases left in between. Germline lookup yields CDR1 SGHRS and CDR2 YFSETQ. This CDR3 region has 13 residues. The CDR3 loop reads CASSWTVNTEAFF. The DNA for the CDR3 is TGCGCCAGCAGCTGGACAGTGAACACTGAAGCTTTCTTT.

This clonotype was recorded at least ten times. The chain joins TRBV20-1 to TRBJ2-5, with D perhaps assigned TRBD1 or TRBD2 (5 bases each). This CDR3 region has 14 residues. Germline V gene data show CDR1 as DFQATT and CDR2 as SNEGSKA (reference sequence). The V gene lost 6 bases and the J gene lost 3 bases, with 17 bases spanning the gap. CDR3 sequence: CSANTGAVKETQYF. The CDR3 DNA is TGCAGTGCAAATACCGGGGCAGTGAAAGAGACCCAGTACTTC.

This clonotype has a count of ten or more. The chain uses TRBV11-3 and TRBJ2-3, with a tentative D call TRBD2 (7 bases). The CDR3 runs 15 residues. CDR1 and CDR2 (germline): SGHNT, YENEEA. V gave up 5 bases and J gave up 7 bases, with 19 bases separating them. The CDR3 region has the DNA TGTGCCAGCAGCCTAGGGGGGGGCCCAATTAATACGCAGTATTTT. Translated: CASSLGGGPINTQYF.